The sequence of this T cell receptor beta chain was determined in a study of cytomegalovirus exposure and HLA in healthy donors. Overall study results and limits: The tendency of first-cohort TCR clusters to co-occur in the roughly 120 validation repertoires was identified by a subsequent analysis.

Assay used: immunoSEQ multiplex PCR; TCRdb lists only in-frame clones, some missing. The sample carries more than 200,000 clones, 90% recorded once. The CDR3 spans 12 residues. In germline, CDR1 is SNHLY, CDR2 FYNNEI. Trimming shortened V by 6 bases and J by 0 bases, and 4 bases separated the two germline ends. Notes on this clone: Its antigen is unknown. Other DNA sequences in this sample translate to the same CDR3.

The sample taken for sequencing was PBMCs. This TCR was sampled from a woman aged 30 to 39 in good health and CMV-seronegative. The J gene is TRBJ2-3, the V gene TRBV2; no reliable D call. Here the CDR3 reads CASSPSTDTQYF. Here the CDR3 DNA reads TGTGCCAGCAGCCCTAGCACAGATACGCAGTATTTT.